This entry describes one T cell receptor beta chain. The data belong to a study of radiotherapy plus CTLA-4 blockade in lung cancer. The overall study: Disease control was seen in approximately 31% of patients, objective responses in 18%.

TCRdb's table, derived via immunoSEQ multiplex PCR, lists solely in-frame clones and lacks some. Among roughly 62,000 clones listed, roughly three quarters were seen once. CTLA-4 blockade with ipilimumab, together with focal radiation, was given to patients with chemo-refractory metastatic non-small-cell lung cancer. The receptor was derived from a human donor with non-small cell lung cancer who had a complete response to radiotherapy plus ipilimumab. The material sequenced was peripheral blood, taken from a patient treated with radiotherapy plus ipilimumab.

The CDR3: CASSSTGPGHKETQYF. The CDR3 nucleotides are TGTGCCAGCAGCTCCACCGGGCCGGGACACAAAGAGACCCAGTACTTC. The chain uses TRBV7-6 and TRBJ2-5, with D tentatively TRBD1 (6 bases). V lost 4 bases and J lost 3, with 18 bases in between. Germline CDR1 reads SGHVS; CDR2 reads FNYEAQ. This CDR3 has 16 residues.